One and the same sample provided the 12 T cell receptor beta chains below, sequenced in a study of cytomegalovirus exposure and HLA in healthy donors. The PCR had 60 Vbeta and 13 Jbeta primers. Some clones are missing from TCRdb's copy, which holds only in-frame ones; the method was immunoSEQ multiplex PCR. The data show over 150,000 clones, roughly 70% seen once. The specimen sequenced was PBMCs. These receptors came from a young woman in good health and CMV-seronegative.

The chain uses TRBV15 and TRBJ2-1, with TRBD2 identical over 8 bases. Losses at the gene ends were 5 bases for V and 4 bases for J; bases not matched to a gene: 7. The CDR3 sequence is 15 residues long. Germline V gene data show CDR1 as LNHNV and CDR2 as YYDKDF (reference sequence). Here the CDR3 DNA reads TGTGCCACCAGCCTTTCGGGGGGGCCATACAATGAGCAGTTCTTC. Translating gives CATSLSGGPYNEQFF.

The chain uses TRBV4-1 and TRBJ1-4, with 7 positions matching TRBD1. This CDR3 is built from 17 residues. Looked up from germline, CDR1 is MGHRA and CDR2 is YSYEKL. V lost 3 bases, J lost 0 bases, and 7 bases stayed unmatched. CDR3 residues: CASSQSTGVATNEKLFF. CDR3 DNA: TGCGCCAGCAGCCAGTCCACAGGGGTTGCAACTAATGAAAAACTGTTTTTT.

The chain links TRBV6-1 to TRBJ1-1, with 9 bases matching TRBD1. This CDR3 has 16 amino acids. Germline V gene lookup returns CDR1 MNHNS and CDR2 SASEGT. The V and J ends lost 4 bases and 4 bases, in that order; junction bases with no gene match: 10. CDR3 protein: CASSGPGQGLRTEAFF. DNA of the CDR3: TGTGCCAGCAGTGGACCGGGACAGGGACTTCGCACTGAAGCTTTCTTT.

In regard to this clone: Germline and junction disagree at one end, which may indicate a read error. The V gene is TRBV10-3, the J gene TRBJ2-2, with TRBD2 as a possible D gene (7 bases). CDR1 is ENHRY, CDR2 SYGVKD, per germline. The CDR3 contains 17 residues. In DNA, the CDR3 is TGTGCCGTCAGGAACGCGGGGGCTCCGGAGAACACCGGGGAGCTGTTTTTT. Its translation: CAVRNAGAPENTGELFF.

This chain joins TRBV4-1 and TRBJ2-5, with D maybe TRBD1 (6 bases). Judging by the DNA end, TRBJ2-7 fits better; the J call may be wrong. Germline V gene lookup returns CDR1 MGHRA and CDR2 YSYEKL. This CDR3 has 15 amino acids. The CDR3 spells CASSLVADSSYEQYF. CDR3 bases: TGCGCCAGCAGCCTCGTGGCGGACAGCTCCTACGAGCAGTACTTC.

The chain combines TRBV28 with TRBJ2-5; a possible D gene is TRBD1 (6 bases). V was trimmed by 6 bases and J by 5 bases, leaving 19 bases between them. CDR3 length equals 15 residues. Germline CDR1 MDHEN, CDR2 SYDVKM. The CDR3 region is CASRDHTGKGETQYF. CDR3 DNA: TGTGCCAGCAGGGATCATACAGGGAAAGGCGAGACCCAGTACTTC.

The chain's CDR3 is CSGSPGDTEAFF. The CDR3 DNA reads as TGCAGCGGGTCACCCGGGGACACTGAAGCTTTCTTT. The chain recombines TRBV29-1 with TRBJ1-1, with D unresolved. Trimming pared 7 bases from V and 3 bases from J, leaving 12 bases between. The germline V gene has CDR1 SQVTM and CDR2 ANQGSEA. This CDR3 has 12 residues.

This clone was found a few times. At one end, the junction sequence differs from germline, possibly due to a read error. CDR3 amino acids: CASSLGPGLAGYETQYF. DNA for the CDR3: TGTGCTAGCAGCTTAGGCCCTGGTCTAGCGGGATATGAGACCCAGTACTTC. This chain links TRBV7-7 with TRBJ2-5, with TRBD2 matching over 9 bases. Germline CDR1 and CDR2: SSHAT and FNYEAQ (reference sequence). This CDR3 has 17 amino acids.

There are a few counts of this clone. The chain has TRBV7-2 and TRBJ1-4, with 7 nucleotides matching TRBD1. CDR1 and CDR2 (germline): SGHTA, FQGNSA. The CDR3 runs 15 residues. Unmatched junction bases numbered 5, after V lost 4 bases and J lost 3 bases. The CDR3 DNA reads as TGTGCCAGCAGCTCTCAGACAGGGTCTAATGAAAAACTGTTTTTT. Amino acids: CASSSQTGSNEKLFF.

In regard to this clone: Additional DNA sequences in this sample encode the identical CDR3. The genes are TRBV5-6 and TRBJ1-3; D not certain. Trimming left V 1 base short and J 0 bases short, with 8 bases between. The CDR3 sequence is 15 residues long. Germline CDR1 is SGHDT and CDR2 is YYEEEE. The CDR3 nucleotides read TGTGCCAGCAGCTTGTTACAGAACTCTGGAAACACCATATATTTT. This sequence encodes CASSLLQNSGNTIYF.

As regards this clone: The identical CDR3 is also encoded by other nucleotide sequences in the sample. Here the CDR3 reads CASSPGLNTEAFF. CDR3 coding DNA: TGTGCCAGCTCACCGGGGCTGAACACTGAAGCTTTCTTT. The V gene is TRBV18, the J gene TRBJ1-1; a possible D gene is TRBD1 (5 bases). CDR1 is KGHSH and CDR2 is LQKENI in the germline V gene. This CDR3 is 13 amino acids long. Trimming removed 3 bases at V and 0 bases at J, with 5 bases between.

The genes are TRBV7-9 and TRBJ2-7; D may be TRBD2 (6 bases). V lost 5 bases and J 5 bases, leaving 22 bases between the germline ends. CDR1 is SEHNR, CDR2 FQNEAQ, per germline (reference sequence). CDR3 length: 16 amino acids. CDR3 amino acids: CASSGDGGTTTDEQYF. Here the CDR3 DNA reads TGTGCCAGCAGCGGGGACGGGGGAACCACCACGGACGAGCAGTACTTC.